This TCR beta chain comes out of a study of T cell responses to AZD1222 COVID-19 vaccine. This CDR3 is 22 amino acids long. The V and J ends lost 8 bases and 0 bases respectively, with 35 bases between them. CDR1 and CDR2 from the germline V gene are MDHEN and SYDVKM. Data came from immunoSEQ multiplex PCR; TCRdb stores just in-frame clones and leaves some out. The table lists around 140,000 clones, more than 80% of them singletons, with approximately 3% in the top ten. The input for sequencing was peripheral blood, taken on day 0 of AZD1222 vaccination. The rearrangement joins TRBV28 to TRBJ2-4, with TRBD2 as a possible D gene (6 bases). This receptor was taken from an adult in good health. The CDR3 sequence: CASRDRAIRLEVSGVAKNIQYF. CDR3 bases: TGTGCCAGCCGCGATCGGGCTATAAGACTAGAAGTTTCGGGGGTAGCCAAAAACATTCAGTACTTC.